The 5 T cell receptor beta chains presented below share a single source sample, sequenced in a study of vaccination effects on CD4 cells after COVID-19. Following culture for about 11 days, CD4+ T cells were isolated. Libraries were prepared by immunoSEQ multiplex PCR; TCRdb keeps only in-frame clonotypes and omits some of them. The table shows around 50,000 clones, with over 50% occurring only once. For these TCRs, the target antigens are not known. The specimen comprised CD4+ T cells from PBMCs cultured without peptide, sampled before COVID-19 vaccination. The receptors come from a human donor who received a COVID-19 vaccine.

This chain connects TRBV11-2 to TRBJ2-2; either TRBD1 or TRBD2 may supply D (5 bases each). The CDR3 contains 17 residues. Trimming shortened V by 4 bases and J by 6 bases, and 21 bases separated the two germline ends. The germline CDR1 and CDR2 sequences are SGHAT and FQNNGV. The CDR3 reads CASSSIRGPGIAGELFF. The CDR3 DNA follows: TGTGCCAGCAGCTCAATCCGGGGCCCAGGTATCGCCGGGGAGCTGTTTTTT.

The chain links TRBV2 to TRBJ2-1; 8 bases are a match to TRBD1. CDR1 SNHLY and CDR2 FYNNEI come from the germline V gene. This CDR3 contains 13 residues. Trimming took 6 bases from V and 9 from J; bases not matched to a gene: 7. This chain's CDR3 is CASRHRGYGEQFF. In nucleotides, the CDR3 is TGTGCCAGCAGACACAGGGGGTACGGTGAGCAGTTCTTC.

In this sample, this clone turned up a few times. In DNA, the CDR3 is TGTGCCAGCAGTAGGAGGACACTGAACACTGAAGCTTTCTTT. It encodes CASSRRTLNTEAFF. This chain joins TRBV6-5 and TRBJ1-1; a weak D match, TRBD1 (5 bases). V lost 5 bases and J lost 0, with 10 bases in between. In germline, CDR1 is MNHEY, CDR2 SVGAGI. There are 14 residues in the CDR3.

The V gene is TRBV3-1 (or the pseudogene TRBV3-2), the J gene TRBJ2-7; 7 bases are shared with TRBD1. This CDR3 has 13 residues. Trimming at V came to 1 base and at J to 9 bases, leaving 6 bases not matched to a gene. Germline loops: CDR1 LGHDT, CDR2 YNNKEL (reference sequence). The CDR3 DNA reads TGTGCCAGCAGCCAAGGGGACAGCGGAGTGCAGTACTTC. Protein sequence: CASSQGDSGVQYF.

The chain employs TRBV5-8 and TRBJ1-5; D is uncertain. Trimming took 4 bases from V and 6 from J, leaving 23 bases between them. CDR1 and CDR2 from the germline V gene are SGHTS and YDEGEE. The CDR3 totals 17 residues. The CDR3 DNA is TGTGCCAGCAGCCCTCTATCGGGAGGAGGGTCCGGTCAGCCCCAGCATTTT. This codes for CASSPLSGGGSGQPQHF.